These T cell receptor beta chains were read from a single sample in a study of regulatory T cells in long-lasting Graves disease. TCRdb used MiXCR to reprocess the reads, holding one entry per CDR3 protein. The table has roughly 1,100 distinct CDR3 sequences, about 86% seen once. The sequenced sample was peripheral blood mononuclear cells (PBMCs), obtained with antithyroid drug treatment, in newly diagnosed or persistent Graves disease (not recorded which). Receptor source: a woman aged 40 to 65 with Graves disease. CDR3s include the opening cysteine and the closing phenylalanine or tryptophan. D genes are given only for firm matches. Clone size appears in some rows only: once, few, many, or a class for an expanded clone.

cdr3_nt: TGTGCCAGCAGCTTGAAATACACCGGGGAGCTGTTTTTT; cdr3_aa: CASSLKYTGELFF; d_call: NA; j_call: TRBJ2-2; v_call: TRBV11-2; clone_size: few
cdr3_nt: TGTGCCAGCAGCGTGACTAGCGGGGGCACAGCTGGGCAGTTCTTC; cdr3_aa: CASSVTSGGTAGQFF; d_call: TRBD2; j_call: TRBJ2-1; v_call: TRBV9; clone_size: NA
cdr3_nt: TGTGCCTGGAGTGTCTCGCGGGGAGCTTTCTTT; cdr3_aa: CAWSVSRGAFF; d_call: NA; j_call: TRBJ1-1; v_call: TRBV30; clone_size: few
cdr3_nt: TGTGCCAGCAGTGGCCCCCCCACTACTAGCGGGGGGTACGATGAGCAGTTCTTC; cdr3_aa: CASSGPPTTSGGYDEQFF; d_call: TRBD2; j_call: TRBJ2-1; v_call: TRBV12-3/TRBV12-4; clone_size: NA
cdr3_nt: TGCAGTGCCCGACAGGGAGGTAATGAAAAACTGTTTTTT; cdr3_aa: CSARQGGNEKLFF; d_call: TRBD1; j_call: TRBJ1-4; v_call: TRBV20-1; clone_size: NA
cdr3_nt: TGCGCCAGCAGCCAAGGCATCGGCAGGGGGAACACTGAAGCTTTCTTT; cdr3_aa: CASSQGIGRGNTEAFF; d_call: NA; j_call: TRBJ1-1; v_call: TRBV4-1; clone_size: NA
cdr3_nt: TGTGCCAGCAGAACGGTGCCGTTCTTC; cdr3_aa: CASRTVPFF; d_call: NA; j_call: TRBJ2-1; v_call: TRBV12-3/TRBV12-4; clone_size: NA
cdr3_nt: TGTGCCAGCAGCACCACAGGGGGTAGCAATCAGCCCCAGCATTTT; cdr3_aa: CASSTTGGSNQPQHF; d_call: TRBD1; j_call: TRBJ1-5; v_call: TRBV12-3/TRBV12-4; clone_size: NA
cdr3_nt: TGTGCCATCAGTGAGTTGGGGACGGCCTATGGCTACACCTTC; cdr3_aa: CAISELGTAYGYTF; d_call: NA; j_call: TRBJ1-2; v_call: TRBV10-3; clone_size: NA
cdr3_nt: TGTGCCAGCAGTAACTACTATGGCTACACCTTC; cdr3_aa: CASSNYYGYTF; d_call: NA; j_call: TRBJ1-2; v_call: TRBV12-3/TRBV12-4; clone_size: NA
cdr3_nt: TGTGCCAGCAGTTCTATTGCGGCCATACCGGAGGGCTACACCTTC; cdr3_aa: CASSSIAAIPEGYTF; d_call: NA; j_call: TRBJ1-2; v_call: TRBV27; clone_size: NA
cdr3_nt: TGTGCCAGCAGCCGCGACAGGGGTGATACGCAGTATTTT; cdr3_aa: CASSRDRGDTQYF; d_call: TRBD1; j_call: TRBJ2-3; v_call: TRBV7-3; clone_size: few
cdr3_nt: TGTGCCAGCAGCCTAGGGACAGGGAACACTGAAGCTTTCTTT; cdr3_aa: CASSLGTGNTEAFF; d_call: TRBD1; j_call: TRBJ1-1; v_call: TRBV4-2; clone_size: NA
cdr3_nt: TGTGCCAGCAGCTTAGTCGAGGGGAGGAACACTGAAGCTTTCTTT; cdr3_aa: CASSLVEGRNTEAFF; d_call: NA; j_call: TRBJ1-1; v_call: TRBV7-9; clone_size: NA
cdr3_nt: TGCAGCGTTGTCCAGGGTGAGGGCAGGAGAGATACGCAGTATTTT; cdr3_aa: CSVVQGEGRRDTQYF; d_call: NA; j_call: TRBJ2-3; v_call: TRBV29-1; clone_size: NA
cdr3_nt: TGTGCCAGCAGCCCAGGAGGGGGAAGCAATCAGCCCCAGCATTTT; cdr3_aa: CASSPGGGSNQPQHF; d_call: NA; j_call: TRBJ1-5; v_call: TRBV7-9; clone_size: few
cdr3_nt: TGTGCCAGCAGCCAAGGACTAGTAGAGACCCAGTACTTC; cdr3_aa: CASSQGLVETQYF; d_call: NA; j_call: TRBJ2-5; v_call: TRBV3-1; clone_size: once
cdr3_nt: TGTGCCAGCAGTCTGGCGGGCGGGGGCCTCAATGAGCAGTTCTTC; cdr3_aa: CASSLAGGGLNEQFF; d_call: NA; j_call: TRBJ2-1; v_call: TRBV28; clone_size: NA
cdr3_nt: TGTGCCAGCAGTTTTGGCAGCAACCATCAGCCCCAGCATTTT; cdr3_aa: CASSFGSNHQPQHF; d_call: NA; j_call: TRBJ1-5; v_call: TRBV12-3/TRBV12-4; clone_size: NA